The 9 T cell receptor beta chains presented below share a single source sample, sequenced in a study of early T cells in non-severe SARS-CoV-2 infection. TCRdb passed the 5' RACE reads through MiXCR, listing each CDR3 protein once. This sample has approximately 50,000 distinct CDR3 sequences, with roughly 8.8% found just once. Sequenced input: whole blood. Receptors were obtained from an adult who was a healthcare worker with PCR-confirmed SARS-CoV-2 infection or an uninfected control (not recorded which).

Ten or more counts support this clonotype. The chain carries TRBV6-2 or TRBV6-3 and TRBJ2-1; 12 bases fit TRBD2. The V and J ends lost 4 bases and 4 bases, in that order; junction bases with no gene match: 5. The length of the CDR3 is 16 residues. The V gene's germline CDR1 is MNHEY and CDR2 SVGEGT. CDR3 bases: TGTGCCAGCAGTTCAACTAGCGGGAGGCCTTACAATGAGCAGTTCTTC. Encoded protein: CASSSTSGRPYNEQFF.

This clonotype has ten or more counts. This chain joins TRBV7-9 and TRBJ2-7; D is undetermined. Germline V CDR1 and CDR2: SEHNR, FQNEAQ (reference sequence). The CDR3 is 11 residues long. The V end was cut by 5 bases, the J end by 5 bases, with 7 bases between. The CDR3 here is CASSLSHEQYF. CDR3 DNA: TGTGCCAGCAGCCTGAGCCACGAGCAGTACTTC. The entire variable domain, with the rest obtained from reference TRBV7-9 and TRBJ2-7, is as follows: DTGVSQNPRHKITKRGQNVTFRCDPISEHNRLYWYRQTLGQGPEFLTYFQNEAQLEKSRLLSDRFSAERPKGSFSTLEIQRTEQGDSAMYLCASSLSHEQYFGPGTRLTVT.

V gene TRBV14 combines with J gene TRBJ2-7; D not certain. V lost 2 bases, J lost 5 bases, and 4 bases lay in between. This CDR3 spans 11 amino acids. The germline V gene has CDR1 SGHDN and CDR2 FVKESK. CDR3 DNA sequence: TGTGCCAGCAGCCAATTTAACGAGCAGTACTTC. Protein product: CASSQFNEQYF. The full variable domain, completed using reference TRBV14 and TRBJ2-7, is EAGVTQFPSHSVIEKGQTVTLRCDPISGHDNLYWYRRVMGKEIKFLLHFVKESKQDESGMPNNRFLAERTGGTYSTLKVQPAELEDSGVYFCASSQFNEQYFGPGTRLTVT.

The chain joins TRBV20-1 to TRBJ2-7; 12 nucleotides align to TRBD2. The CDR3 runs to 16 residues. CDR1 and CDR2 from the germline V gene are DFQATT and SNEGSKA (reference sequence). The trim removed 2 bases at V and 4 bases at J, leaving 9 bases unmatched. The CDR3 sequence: CSARPASGRAGYEQYF. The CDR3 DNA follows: TGCAGTGCTAGACCGGCTAGCGGGAGGGCCGGGTACGAGCAGTACTTC.

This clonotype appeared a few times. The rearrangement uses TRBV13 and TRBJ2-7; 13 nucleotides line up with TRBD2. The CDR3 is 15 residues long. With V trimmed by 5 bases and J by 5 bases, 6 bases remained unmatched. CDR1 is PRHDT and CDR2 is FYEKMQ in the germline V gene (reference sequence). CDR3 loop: CASSETTSGGNEQYF. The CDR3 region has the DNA TGTGCCAGCAGCGAGACGACTAGCGGGGGGAACGAGCAGTACTTC.

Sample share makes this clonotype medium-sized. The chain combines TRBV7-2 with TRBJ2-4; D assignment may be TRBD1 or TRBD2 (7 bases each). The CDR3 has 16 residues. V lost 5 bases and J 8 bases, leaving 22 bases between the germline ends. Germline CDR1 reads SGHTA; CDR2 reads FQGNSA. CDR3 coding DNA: TGTGCCAGCAGCCCGGGACGACAGGGAGGGTTGGACATTCAGTACTTC. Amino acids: CASSPGRQGGLDIQYF. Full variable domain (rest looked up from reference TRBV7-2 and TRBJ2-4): GAGVSQSPSNKVTEKGKDVELRCDPISGHTALYWYRQSLGQGLEFLIYFQGNSAPDKSGLPSDRFSAERTGGSVSTLTIQRTQQEDSAVYLCASSPGRQGGLDIQYFGAGTRLSVL.

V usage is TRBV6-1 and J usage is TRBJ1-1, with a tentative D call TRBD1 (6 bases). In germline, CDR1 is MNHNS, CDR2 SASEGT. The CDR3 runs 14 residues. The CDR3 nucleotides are TGTACCACTCTCGGGTTCAGGGGAGTAACGGAAGCTTTCTTT. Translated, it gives CTTLGFRGVTEAFF.

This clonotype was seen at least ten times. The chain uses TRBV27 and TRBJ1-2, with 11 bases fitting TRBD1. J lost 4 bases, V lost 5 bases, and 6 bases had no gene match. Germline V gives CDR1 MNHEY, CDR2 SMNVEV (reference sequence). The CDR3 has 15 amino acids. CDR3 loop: CASSLGQGGIYGYTF. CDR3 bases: TGTGCCAGCAGTCTGGGACAGGGGGGTATCTATGGCTACACCTTC.

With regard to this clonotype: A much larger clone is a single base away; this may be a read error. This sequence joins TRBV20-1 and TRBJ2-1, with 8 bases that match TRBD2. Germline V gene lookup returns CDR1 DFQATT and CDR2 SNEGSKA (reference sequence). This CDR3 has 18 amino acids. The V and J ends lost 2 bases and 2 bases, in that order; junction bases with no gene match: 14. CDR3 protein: CSARPPVGREEAYNEQFF. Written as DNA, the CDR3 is TGCAGTGCTAGACCCCCGGTCGGGCGGGAGGAAGCCTACAATGAGCAGTTCTTC.